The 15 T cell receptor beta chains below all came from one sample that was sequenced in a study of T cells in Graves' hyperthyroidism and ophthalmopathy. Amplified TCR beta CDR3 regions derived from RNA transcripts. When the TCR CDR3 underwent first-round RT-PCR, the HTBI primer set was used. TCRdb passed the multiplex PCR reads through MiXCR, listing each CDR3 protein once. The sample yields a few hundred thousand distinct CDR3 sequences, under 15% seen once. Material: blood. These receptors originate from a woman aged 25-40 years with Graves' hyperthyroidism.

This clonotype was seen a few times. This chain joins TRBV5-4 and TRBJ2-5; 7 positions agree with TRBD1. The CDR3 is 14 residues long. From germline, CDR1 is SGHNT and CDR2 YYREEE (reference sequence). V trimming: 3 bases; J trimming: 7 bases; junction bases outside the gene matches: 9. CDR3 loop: CASSWTGQHGTQYF. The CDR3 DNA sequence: TGTGCCAGCAGCTGGACGGGACAGCATGGGACCCAGTACTTC.

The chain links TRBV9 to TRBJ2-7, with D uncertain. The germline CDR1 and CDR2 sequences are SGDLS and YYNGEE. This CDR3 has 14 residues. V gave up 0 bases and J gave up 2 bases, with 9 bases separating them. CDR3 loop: CASSVGNYPYEQYF. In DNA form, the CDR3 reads TGTGCCAGCAGCGTAGGTAACTACCCCTACGAGCAGTACTTC. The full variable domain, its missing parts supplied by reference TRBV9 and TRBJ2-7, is DSGVTQTPKHLITATGQRVTLRCSPRSGDLSVYWYQQSLDQGLQFLIQYYNGEERAKGNILERFSAQQFPDLHSELNLSSLELGDSALYFCASSVGNYPYEQYFGPGTRLTVT.

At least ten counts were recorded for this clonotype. CDR3 sequence reads: CASSDGVTDTQYF. CDR3 in DNA: TGTGCCAGCAGTGACGGGGTAACAGATACGCAGTATTTT. The V call is TRBV2, the J call TRBJ2-3, with a tentative D call TRBD2 (5 bases). Trimming left V 3 bases short and J 3 bases short, with 7 bases between. The V gene's germline CDR1 is SNHLY and CDR2 FYNNEI. The CDR3 sequence is 13 residues long. Looking up the rest from reference TRBV2 and TRBJ2-3 gives the full variable domain: EPEVTQTPSHQVTQMGQEVILRCVPISNHLYFYWYRQILGQKVEFLVSFYNNEISEKSEIFDDQFSVERPDGSNFTLKIRSTKLEDSAMYFCASSDGVTDTQYFGPGTRLTVL.

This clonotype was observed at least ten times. DNA for the CDR3: TGTGCCAGCAGCCCGGTAAAGGCCAATCAGCCCCAGCATTTT. Amino acids: CASSPVKANQPQHF. V and J are TRBV28 and TRBJ1-5; D unresolved. The V gene lost 6 bases and the J gene lost 3 bases, with 12 bases spanning the gap. The CDR3 is 14 residues long. The germline gives CDR1 MDHEN, CDR2 SYDVKM.

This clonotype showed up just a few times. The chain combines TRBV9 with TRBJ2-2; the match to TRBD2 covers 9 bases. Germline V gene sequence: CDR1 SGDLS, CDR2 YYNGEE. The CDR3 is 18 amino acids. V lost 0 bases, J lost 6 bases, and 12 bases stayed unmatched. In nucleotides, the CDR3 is TGTGCCAGCAGCGTAGCTACGGGAGGGACTAGCAGACCCGGGGAGCTGTTTTTT. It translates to CASSVATGGTSRPGELFF.

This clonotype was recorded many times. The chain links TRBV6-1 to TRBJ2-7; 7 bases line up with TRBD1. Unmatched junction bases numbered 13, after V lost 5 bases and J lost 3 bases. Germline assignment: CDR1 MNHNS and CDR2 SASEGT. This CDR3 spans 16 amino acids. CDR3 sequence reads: CASSRTDRPGVYEQYF. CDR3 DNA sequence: TGTGCCAGCAGTCGCACGGACAGGCCCGGGGTCTACGAGCAGTACTTC.

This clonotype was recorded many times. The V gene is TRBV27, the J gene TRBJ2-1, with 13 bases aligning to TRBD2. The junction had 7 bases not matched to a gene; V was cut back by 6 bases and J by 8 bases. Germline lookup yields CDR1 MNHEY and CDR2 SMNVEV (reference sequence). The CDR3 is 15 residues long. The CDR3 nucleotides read TGTGCCAGCAGCCGCTGGACTAGCGGGAGTGATGAGCAGTTCTTC. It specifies CASSRWTSGSDEQFF.

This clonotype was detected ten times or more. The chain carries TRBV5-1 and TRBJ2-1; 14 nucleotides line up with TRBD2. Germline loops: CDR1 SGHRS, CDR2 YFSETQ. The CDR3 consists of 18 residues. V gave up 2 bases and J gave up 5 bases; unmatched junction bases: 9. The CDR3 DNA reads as TGCGCCAGCAGCTTCCTCCCACCGGGACTAGCGGGAGACAATGAGCAGTTCTTC. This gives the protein CASSFLPPGLAGDNEQFF.

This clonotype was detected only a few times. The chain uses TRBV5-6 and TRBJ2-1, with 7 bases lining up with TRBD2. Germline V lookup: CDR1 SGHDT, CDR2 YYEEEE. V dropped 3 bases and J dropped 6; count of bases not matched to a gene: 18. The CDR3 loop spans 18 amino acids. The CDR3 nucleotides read TGTGCCAGCAGCTCGATAGGCGGGAGTACAGTGGGCGGCAATGAGCAGTTCTTC. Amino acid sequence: CASSSIGGSTVGGNEQFF. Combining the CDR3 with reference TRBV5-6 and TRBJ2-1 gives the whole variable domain DAGVTQSPTHLIKTRGQQVTLRCSPKSGHDTVSWYQQALGQGPQFIFQYYEEEERQRGNFPDRFSGHQFPNYSSELNVNALLLGDSALYLCASSSIGGSTVGGNEQFFGPGTRLTVL.

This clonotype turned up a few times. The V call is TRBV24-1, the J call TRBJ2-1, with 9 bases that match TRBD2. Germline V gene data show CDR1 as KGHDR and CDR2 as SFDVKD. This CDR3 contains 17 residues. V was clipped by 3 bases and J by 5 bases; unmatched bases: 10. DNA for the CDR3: TGTGCCACCAGTGATCCCCTTAGCGGGAGTGGAAACAATGAGCAGTTCTTC. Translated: CATSDPLSGSGNNEQFF.

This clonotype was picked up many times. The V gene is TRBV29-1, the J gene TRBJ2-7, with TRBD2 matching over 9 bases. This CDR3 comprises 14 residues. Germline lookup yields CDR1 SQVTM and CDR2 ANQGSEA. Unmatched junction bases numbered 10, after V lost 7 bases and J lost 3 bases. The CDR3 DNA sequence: TGCAGCGCAGCGGATAGCGGGAGAGGCTACGAGCAGTACTTC. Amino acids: CSAADSGRGYEQYF.

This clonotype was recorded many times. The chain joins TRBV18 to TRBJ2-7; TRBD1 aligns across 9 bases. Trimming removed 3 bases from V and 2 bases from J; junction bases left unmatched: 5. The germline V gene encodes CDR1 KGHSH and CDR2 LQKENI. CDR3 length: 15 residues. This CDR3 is CASSPVQGAAYEQYF. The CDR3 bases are TGTGCCAGCTCACCTGTACAGGGGGCAGCCTACGAGCAGTACTTC.

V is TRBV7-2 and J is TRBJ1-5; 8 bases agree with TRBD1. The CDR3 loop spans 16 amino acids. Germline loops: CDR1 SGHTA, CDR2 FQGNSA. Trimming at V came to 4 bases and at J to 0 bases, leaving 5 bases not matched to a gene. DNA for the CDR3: TGTGCCAGCAGCTCACGGACAGGGAATAGCAATCAGCCCCAGCATTTT. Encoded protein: CASSSRTGNSNQPQHF.

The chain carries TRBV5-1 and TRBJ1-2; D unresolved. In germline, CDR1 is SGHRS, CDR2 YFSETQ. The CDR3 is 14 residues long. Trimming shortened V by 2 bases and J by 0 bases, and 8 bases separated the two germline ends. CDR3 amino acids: CASSFGDTNYGYTF. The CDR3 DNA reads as TGCGCCAGCAGCTTCGGAGATACTAACTATGGCTACACCTTC.

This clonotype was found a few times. The CDR3 is CASSLGLQHPESTNEKLFF. The CDR3 DNA is TGTGCCAGCAGCTTAGGATTGCAGCACCCGGAATCAACTAATGAAAAACTGTTTTTT. V is TRBV7-9 and J is TRBJ1-4; D gene unclear. The CDR3 runs to 19 residues. Looked up from germline, CDR1 is SEHNR and CDR2 is FQNEAQ (reference sequence). Trimming left V 1 base short and J 0 bases short, with 18 bases between. The full variable domain, with the rest looked up from reference TRBV7-9 and TRBJ1-4, is DTGVSQNPRHKITKRGQNVTFRCDPISEHNRLYWYRQTLGQGPEFLTYFQNEAQLEKSRLLSDRFSAERPKGSFSTLEIQRTEQGDSAMYLCASSLGLQHPESTNEKLFFGSGTQLSVL.